This T cell receptor (beta chain) was sequenced in a study of OX40 agonist ivuxolimab in advanced cancers. For the study at large: Of the participants, approximately 36% had some prior anti-PD-1, anti-PD-L1 or anti-CTLA-4 therapy, which was allowed. Findings and caveats of the study: Expanded clones were, on average, more numerous among CD8+ T cells than CD4+. Clones of CD4+ and CD8+ blood T cells grew by week 6 at doses of 0.1 to 3.0 mg/kg.

Samples were taken at baseline and on day 1 of cycles 4 and 7. As concerns this clone: As yet, its antigen is unknown.

Assay used: immunoSEQ multiplex PCR; TCRdb lists only in-frame clones, some missing. The sample lists roughly 5,200 clones; approximately 64% were seen once. The germline V gene encodes CDR1 SEHNR and CDR2 FQNEAQ (reference sequence). The CDR3 has 17 amino acids. The ends were cut back, 0 bases at V and 2 bases at J, with 16 bases in the middle. The TCR was taken from an adult with an advanced solid tumor such as melanoma, head and neck, liver or kidney cancer. The sequencing here drew on CD4+ or CD8+ T cells sorted from blood, taken in a trial of the OX40 agonist ivuxolimab. V gene TRBV7-9 combines with J gene TRBJ1-1; no reliable D call. The CDR3 bases are TGTGCCAGCAGCTTAGCGTCTTTTTTGTGGGGAAACACTGAAGCTTTCTTT. Its translation: CASSLASFLWGNTEAFF.